This TCR beta chain was documented in a study of blood T cell repertoires in COVID-19. Study-level background: COVID-19 samples collected from the United States, Italy and Spain covered acute and convalescent phases.

In its sample, this clone was seen a few times. The repertoire was sequenced with immunoSEQ multiplex PCR; TCRdb's copy has only in-frame clones and lacks some. The sample consists of roughly 340,000 clones, roughly nine tenths of them appearing once. V lost 1 base and J 8 bases, leaving 9 bases between the germline ends. The V gene's germline CDR1 is KGHSH and CDR2 LQKENI. CDR3 length equals 14 residues. This chain uses TRBV18 with TRBJ1-6; D not resolved. This receptor was taken from a woman aged 25 to 39 with COVID-19, enrolled during active disease. Sequenced material: peripheral blood. Written as DNA, the CDR3 is TGTGCCAGCTCACCACGTCTACTGGATTCACCCCTCCACTTT. This codes for CASSPRLLDSPLHF.